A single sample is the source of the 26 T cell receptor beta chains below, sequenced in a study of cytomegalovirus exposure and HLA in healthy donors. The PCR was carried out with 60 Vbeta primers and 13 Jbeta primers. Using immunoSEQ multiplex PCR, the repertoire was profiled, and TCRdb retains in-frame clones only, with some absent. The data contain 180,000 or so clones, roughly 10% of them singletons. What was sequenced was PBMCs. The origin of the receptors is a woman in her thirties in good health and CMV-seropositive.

DNA for the CDR3: TGTGCCAGCAGCCCTCCGGGACTAGCGGCCTACAATGAGCAGTTCTTC. The encoded protein is CASSPPGLAAYNEQFF. The gene calls are TRBV14 and TRBJ2-1; 11 positions match TRBD2. Unmatched junction bases numbered 4, after V lost 4 bases and J lost 2 bases. The CDR3 extends over 16 amino acids. CDR1 SGHDN and CDR2 FVKESK come from the germline V gene. Variable domain in full (rest from reference TRBV14 and TRBJ2-1): EAGVTQFPSHSVIEKGQTVTLRCDPISGHDNLYWYRRVMGKEIKFLLHFVKESKQDESGMPNNRFLAERTGGTYSTLKVQPAELEDSGVYFCASSPPGLAAYNEQFFGPGTRLTVL.

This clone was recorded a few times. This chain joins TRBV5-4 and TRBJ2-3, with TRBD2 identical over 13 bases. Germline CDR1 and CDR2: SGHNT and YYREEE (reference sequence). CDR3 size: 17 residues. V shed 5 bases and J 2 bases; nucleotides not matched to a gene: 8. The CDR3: CASSYRLAGGLTDTQYF. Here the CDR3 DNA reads TGTGCCAGCAGTTACAGACTAGCGGGAGGCCTCACAGATACGCAGTATTTT.

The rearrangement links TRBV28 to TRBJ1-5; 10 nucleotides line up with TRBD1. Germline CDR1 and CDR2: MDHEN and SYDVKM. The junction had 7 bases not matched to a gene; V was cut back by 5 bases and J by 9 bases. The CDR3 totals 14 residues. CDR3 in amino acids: CASSSPGQGWPQHF. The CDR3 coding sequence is TGTGCCAGCAGTAGTCCGGGACAGGGGTGGCCCCAGCATTTT.

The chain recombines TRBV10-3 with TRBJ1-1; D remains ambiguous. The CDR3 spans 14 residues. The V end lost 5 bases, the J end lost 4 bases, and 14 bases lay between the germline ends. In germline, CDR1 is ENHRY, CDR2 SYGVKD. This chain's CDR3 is CAISHVAPVTEAFF. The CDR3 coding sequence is TGTGCCATCAGTCACGTGGCACCCGTCACTGAAGCTTTCTTT.

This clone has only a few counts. CDR3 nucleotides: TGTGCCAGCCTCCTTCGGGGGAGGGTCTTGGATAATGAGCAGTTCTTC. This encodes CASLLRGRVLDNEQFF. The chain is built from TRBV6-6 and TRBJ2-1; 7 bases line up with TRBD2. V shed 8 bases, J shed 7 bases, and the junction held 17 bases outside the gene matches. The CDR3 runs to 16 residues. Germline values: CDR1 MNHNY, CDR2 SVGAGI (reference sequence).

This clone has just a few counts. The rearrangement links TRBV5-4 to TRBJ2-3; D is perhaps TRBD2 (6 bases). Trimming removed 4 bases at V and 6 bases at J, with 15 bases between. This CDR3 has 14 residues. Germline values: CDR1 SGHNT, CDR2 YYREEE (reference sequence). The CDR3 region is CASSPWGLPDTQYF. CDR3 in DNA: TGTGCCAGCAGCCCCTGGGGACTCCCCGATACGCAGTATTTT. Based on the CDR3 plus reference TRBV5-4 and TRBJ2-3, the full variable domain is ETGVTQSPTHLIKTRGQQVTLRCSSQSGHNTVSWYQQALGQGPQFIFQYYREEENGRGNFPPRFSGLQFPNYSSELNVNALELDDSALYLCASSPWGLPDTQYFGPGTRLTVL.

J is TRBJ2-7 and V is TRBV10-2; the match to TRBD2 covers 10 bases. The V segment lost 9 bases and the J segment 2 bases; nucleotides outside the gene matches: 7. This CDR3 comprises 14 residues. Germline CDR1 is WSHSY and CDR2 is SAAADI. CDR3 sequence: CASRSGRSTYEQYF. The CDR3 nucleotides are TGCGCCAGTCGTAGCGGGAGGAGCACCTACGAGCAGTACTTC.

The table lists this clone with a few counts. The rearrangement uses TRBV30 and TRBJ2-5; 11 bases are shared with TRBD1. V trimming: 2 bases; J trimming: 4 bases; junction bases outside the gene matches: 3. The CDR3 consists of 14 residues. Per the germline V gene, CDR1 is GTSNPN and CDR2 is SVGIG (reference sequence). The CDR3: CAWSPGQGGETQYF. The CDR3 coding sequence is TGTGCCTGGAGTCCGGGACAGGGGGGAGAGACCCAGTACTTC.

The CDR3 loop is CASSFPYNEQFF. The CDR3 DNA reads TGTGCCAGCAGCTTCCCCTACAATGAGCAGTTCTTC. This chain joins TRBV2 and TRBJ2-1; unclear D gene. The CDR3 totals 12 residues. Germline CDR1 SNHLY, CDR2 FYNNEI. V lost 6 bases to trimming and J lost 2 bases, with 5 bases between them.

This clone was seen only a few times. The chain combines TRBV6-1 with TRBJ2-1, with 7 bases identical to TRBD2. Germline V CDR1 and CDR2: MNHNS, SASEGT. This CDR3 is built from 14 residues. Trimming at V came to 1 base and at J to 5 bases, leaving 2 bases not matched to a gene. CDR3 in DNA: TGTGCCAGCAGTGAAGAGGGAGGGAACAATGAGCAGTTCTTC. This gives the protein CASSEEGGNNEQFF.

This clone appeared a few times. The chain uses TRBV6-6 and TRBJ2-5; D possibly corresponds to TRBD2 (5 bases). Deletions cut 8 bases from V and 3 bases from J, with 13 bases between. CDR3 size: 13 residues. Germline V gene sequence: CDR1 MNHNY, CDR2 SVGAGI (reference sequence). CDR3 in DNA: TGTGCCAGCTCCTGGCGGGCAGAAGAGACCCAGTACTTC. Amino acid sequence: CASSWRAEETQYF.

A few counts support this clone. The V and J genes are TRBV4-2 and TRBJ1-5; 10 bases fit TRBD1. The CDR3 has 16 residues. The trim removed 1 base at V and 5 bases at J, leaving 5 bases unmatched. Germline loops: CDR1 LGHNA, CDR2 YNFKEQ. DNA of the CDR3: TGTGCCAGCAGCCAAGCCCTAGGGACAGGGGATCAGCCCCAGCATTTT. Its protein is CASSQALGTGDQPQHF.

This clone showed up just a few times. As DNA, the CDR3 is TGCAGCGTCGACAGGGGGCGTCGGGGCACAGATACGCAGTATTTT. This codes for CSVDRGRRGTDTQYF. The rearrangement uses TRBV29-1 and TRBJ2-3; the match to TRBD1 covers 10 bases. The J segment lost 1 base and the V segment lost 6 bases, leaving 7 bases of the junction unmatched. Germline values: CDR1 SQVTM, CDR2 ANQGSEA. The length of the CDR3 is 15 residues.

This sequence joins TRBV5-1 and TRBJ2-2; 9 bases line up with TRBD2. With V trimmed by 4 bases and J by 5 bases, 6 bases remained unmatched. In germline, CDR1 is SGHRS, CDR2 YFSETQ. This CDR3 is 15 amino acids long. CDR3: CASSDLAGRTGELFF. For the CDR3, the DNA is TGCGCCAGCAGCGATCTAGCGGGGCGAACCGGGGAGCTGTTTTTT.

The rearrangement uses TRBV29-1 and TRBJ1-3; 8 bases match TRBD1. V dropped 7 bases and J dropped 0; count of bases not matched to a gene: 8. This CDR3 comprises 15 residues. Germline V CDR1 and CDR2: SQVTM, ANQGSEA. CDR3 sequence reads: CSAVRGTGSGNTIYF. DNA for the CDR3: TGCAGCGCCGTAAGGGGGACAGGCTCTGGAAACACCATATATTTT.

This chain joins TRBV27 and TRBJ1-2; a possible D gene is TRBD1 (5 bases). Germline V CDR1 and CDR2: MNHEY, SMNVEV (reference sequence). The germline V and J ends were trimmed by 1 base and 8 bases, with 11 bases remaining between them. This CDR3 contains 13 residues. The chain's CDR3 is CASSLLAGQGYTF. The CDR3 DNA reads TGTGCCAGCAGTTTATTGGCAGGGCAAGGCTACACCTTC.

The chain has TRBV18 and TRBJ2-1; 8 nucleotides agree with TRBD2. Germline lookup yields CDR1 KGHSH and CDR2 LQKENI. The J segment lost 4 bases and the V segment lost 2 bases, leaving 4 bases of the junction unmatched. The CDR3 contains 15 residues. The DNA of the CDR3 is TGTGCCAGCTCACCAAAAGCGGGAGAGTACAATGAGCAGTTCTTC. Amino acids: CASSPKAGEYNEQFF. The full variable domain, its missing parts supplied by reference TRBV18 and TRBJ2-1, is NAGVMQNPRHLVRRRGQEARLRCSPMKGHSHVYWYRQLPEEGLKFMVYLQKENIIDESGMPKERFSAEFPKEGPSILRIQQVVRGDSAAYFCASSPKAGEYNEQFFGPGTRLTVL.

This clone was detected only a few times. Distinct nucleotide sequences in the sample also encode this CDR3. Written as DNA, the CDR3 is TGTGCCAGCAGTTTGGCCAGCGGGGGCACAGATACGCAGTATTTT. As protein: CASSLASGGTDTQYF. The V gene is TRBV27, the J gene TRBJ2-3; 7 bases agree with TRBD2. V lost 3 bases, J lost 1 base, and 4 bases stayed unmatched. The V gene's germline CDR1 is MNHEY and CDR2 SMNVEV (reference sequence). The CDR3 is 15 amino acids.

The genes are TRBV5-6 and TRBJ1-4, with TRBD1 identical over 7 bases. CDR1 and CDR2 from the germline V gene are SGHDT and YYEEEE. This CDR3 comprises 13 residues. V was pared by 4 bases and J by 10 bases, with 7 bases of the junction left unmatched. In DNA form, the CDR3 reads TGTGCCAGCAGCACCCGACAGGGAGGAAAACTGTTTTTT. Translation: CASSTRQGGKLFF. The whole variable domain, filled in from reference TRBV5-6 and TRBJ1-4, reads DAGVTQSPTHLIKTRGQQVTLRCSPKSGHDTVSWYQQALGQGPQFIFQYYEEEERQRGNFPDRFSGHQFPNYSSELNVNALLLGDSALYLCASSTRQGGKLFFGSGTQLSVL.

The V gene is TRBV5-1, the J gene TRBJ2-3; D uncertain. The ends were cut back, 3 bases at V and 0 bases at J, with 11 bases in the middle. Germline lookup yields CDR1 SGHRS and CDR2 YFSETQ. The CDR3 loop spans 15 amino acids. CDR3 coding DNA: TGCGCCAGCAGCTCCCCAGCGCTTAGCACAGATACGCAGTATTTT. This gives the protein CASSSPALSTDTQYF. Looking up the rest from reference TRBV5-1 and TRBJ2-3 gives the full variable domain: KAGVTQTPRYLIKTRGQQVTLSCSPISGHRSVSWYQQTPGQGLQFLFEYFSETQRNKGNFPGRFSGRQFSNSRSEMNVSTLELGDSALYLCASSSPALSTDTQYFGPGTRLTVL.

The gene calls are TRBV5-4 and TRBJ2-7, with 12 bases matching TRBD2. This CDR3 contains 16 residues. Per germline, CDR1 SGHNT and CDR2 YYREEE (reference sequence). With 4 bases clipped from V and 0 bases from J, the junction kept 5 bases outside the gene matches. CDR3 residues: CASSRATSGSSYEQYF. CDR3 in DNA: TGTGCCAGCAGCCGGGCGACTAGCGGGAGCTCCTACGAGCAGTACTTC.

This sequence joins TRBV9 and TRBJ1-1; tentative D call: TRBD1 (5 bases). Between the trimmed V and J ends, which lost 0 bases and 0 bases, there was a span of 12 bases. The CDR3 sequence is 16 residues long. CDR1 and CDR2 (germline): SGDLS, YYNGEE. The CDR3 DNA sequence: TGTGCCAGCAGCGTAGAGGGGAAACGTATGAACACTGAAGCTTTCTTT. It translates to CASSVEGKRMNTEAFF.

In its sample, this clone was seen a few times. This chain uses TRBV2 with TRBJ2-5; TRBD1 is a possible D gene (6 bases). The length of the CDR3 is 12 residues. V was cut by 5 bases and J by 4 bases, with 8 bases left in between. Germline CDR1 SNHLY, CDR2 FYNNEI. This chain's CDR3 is CASSRGGETQYF. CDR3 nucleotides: TGTGCCAGCAGTCGAGGGGGAGAGACCCAGTACTTC.

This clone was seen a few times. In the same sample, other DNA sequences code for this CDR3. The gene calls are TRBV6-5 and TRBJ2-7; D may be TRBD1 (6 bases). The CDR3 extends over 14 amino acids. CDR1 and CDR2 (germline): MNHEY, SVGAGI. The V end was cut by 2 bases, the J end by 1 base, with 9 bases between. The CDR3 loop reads CASSYAQGSYEQYF. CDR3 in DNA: TGTGCCAGCAGTTACGCGCAGGGGTCCTACGAGCAGTACTTC.

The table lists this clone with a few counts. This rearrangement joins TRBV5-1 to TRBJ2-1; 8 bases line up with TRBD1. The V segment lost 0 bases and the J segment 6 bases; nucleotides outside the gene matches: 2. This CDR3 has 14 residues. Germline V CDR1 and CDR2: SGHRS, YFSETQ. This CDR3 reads CASSLATGGNEQFF. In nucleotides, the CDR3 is TGCGCCAGCAGCTTGGCTACAGGGGGCAATGAGCAGTTCTTC.

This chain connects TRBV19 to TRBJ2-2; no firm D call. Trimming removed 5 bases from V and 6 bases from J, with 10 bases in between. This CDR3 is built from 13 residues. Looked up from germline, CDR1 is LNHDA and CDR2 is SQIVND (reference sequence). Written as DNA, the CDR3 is TGTGCCAGTAGTCCGGTCGGTCCCGGGGAGCTGTTTTTT. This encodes CASSPVGPGELFF.